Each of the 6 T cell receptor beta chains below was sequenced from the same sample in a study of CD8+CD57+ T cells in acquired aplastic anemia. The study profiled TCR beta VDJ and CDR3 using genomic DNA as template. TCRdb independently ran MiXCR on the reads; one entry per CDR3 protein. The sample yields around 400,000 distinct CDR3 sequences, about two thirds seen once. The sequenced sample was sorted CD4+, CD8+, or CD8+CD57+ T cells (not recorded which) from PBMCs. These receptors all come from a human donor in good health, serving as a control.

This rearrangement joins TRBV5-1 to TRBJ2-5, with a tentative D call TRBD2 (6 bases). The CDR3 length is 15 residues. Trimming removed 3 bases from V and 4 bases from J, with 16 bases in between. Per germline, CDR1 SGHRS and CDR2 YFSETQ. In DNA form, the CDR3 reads TGCGCCAGCAGCTCTGAGGGGCAGGGAGGAGAGACCCAGTACTTC. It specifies CASSSEGQGGETQYF.

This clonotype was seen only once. CDR3 loop: CASSVRTGTYEQYF. The DNA for the CDR3 is TGTGCCAGCAGCGTCCGGACAGGGACCTACGAGCAGTACTTC. V is TRBV13 and J is TRBJ2-7; TRBD1 matches 8 bases. Germline assignment: CDR1 PRHDT and CDR2 FYEKMQ (reference sequence). The junction had 5 bases not matched to a gene; V was cut back by 5 bases and J by 2 bases. The CDR3 loop spans 14 amino acids.

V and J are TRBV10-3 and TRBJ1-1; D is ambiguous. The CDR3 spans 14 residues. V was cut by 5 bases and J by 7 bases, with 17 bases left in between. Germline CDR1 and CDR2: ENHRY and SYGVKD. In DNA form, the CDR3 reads TGTGCCATCAGTCAAATCACACTTCGAGGTGAAGCTTTCTTT. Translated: CAISQITLRGEAFF.

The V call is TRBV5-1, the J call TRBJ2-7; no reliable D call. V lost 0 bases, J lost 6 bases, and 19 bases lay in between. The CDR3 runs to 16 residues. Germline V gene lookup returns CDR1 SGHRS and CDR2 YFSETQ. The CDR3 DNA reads TGCGCCAGCAGCTTGGATGACACGTCCGGGCCTCTCGAGCAGTACTTC. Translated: CASSLDDTSGPLEQYF.

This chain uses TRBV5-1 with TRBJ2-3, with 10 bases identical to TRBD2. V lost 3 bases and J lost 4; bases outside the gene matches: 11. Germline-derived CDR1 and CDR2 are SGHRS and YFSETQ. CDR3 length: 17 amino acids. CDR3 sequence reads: CASSSDGASGGSDTQYF. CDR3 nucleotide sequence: TGCGCCAGCAGCTCGGACGGAGCTAGCGGGGGTTCAGATACGCAGTATTTT. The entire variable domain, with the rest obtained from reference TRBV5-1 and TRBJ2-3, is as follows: KAGVTQTPRYLIKTRGQQVTLSCSPISGHRSVSWYQQTPGQGLQFLFEYFSETQRNKGNFPGRFSGRQFSNSRSEMNVSTLELGDSALYLCASSSDGASGGSDTQYFGPGTRLTVL.

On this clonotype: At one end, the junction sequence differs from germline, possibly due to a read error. This CDR3 is CASRLVEGREKLF. The CDR3 DNA is TGTGCCAGCAGACTGGTGGAAGGCAGAGAAAAACTGTTT. This chain uses TRBV7-2 with TRBJ2-7; D unresolved. Germline loops: CDR1 SGHTA, CDR2 FQGNSA. The length of the CDR3 is 13 residues. Complete variable domain (other parts from reference TRBV7-2 and TRBJ2-7): GAGVSQSPSNKVTEKGKDVELRCDPISGHTALYWYRQSLGQGLEFLIYFQGNSAPDKSGLPSDRFSAERTGGSVSTLTIQRTQQEDSAVYLCASRLVEGREKLFGPGTRLTVT.